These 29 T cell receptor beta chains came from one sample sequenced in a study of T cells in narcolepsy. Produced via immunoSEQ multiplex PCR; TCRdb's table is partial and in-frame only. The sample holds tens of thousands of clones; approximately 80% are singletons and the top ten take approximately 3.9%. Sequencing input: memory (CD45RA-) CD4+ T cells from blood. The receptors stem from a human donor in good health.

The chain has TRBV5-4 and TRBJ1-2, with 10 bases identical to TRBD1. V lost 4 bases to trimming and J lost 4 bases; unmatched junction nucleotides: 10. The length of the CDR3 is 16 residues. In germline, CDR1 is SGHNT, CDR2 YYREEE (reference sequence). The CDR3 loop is CASSDSPGQGPYGYTF. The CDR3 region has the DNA TGTGCCAGCAGCGACTCCCCGGGACAGGGGCCCTATGGCTACACCTTC.

The CDR3 DNA reads as TGTGCCAGCAGCTCTCAAACGGGGGACCCGCTTTTCTTT. The encoded protein is CASSSQTGDPLFF. The chain carries TRBV11-3 and TRBJ1-1, with D perhaps TRBD1 (5 bases). Germline assignment: CDR1 SGHNT and CDR2 YENEEA. The CDR3 has 13 amino acids. The V end was cut by 4 bases, the J end by 13 bases, with 19 bases between.

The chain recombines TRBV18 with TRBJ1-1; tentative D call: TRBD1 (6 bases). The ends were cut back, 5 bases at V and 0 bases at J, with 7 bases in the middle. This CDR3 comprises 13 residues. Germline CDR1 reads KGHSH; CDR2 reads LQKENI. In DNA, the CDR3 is TGTGCCAGCTCAGGACAGATGAACACTGAAGCTTTCTTT. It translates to CASSGQMNTEAFF.

The DNA for the CDR3 is TGTGCCAGCAGCTTCAGGAACACCGGGGAGCTGTTTTTT. Amino acid sequence: CASSFRNTGELFF. The chain combines TRBV7-6 with TRBJ2-2; D is ambiguous. From germline, CDR1 is SGHVS and CDR2 FNYEAQ. This CDR3 region has 13 residues. Trimming removed 3 bases at V and 1 base at J, with 3 bases between.

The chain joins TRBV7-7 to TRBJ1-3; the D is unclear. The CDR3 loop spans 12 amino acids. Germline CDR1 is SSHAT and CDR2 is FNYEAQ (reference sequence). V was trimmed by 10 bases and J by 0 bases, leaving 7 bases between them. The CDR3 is CATRDSGNTIYF. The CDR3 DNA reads TGTGCCACCAGAGACTCTGGAAACACCATATATTTT.

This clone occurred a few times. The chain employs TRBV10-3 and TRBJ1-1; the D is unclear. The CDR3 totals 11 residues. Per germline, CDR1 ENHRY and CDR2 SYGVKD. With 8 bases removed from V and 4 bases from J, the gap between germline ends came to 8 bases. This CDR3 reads CAILKGTEAFF. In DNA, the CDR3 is TGTGCCATCCTCAAAGGCACTGAAGCTTTCTTT.

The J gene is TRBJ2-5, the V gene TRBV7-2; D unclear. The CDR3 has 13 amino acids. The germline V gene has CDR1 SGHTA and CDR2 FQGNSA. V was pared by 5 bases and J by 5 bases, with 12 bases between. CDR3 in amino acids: CASSRVGKETQYF. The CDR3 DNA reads TGTGCCAGCAGCCGGGTGGGAAAGGAGACCCAGTACTTC.

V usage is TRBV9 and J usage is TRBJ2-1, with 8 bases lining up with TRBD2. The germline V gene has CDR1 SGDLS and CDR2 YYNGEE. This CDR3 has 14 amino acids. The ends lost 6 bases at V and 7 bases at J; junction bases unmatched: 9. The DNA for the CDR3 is TGTGCCAGCACTGGCGGGGGGACCAAGAATGAGCAGTTCTTC. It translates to CASTGGGTKNEQFF.

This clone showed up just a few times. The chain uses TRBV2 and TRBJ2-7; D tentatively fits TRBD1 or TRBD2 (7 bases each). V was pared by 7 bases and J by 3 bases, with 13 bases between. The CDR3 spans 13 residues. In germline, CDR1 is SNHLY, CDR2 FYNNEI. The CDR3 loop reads CASMTGRVYEQYF. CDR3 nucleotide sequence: TGTGCCAGCATGACAGGGAGGGTCTACGAGCAGTACTTC.

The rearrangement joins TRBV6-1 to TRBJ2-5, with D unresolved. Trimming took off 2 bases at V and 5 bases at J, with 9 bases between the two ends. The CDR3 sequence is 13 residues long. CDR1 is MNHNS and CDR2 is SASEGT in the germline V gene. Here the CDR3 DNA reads TGTGCCAGCAGTGAATCTTACGTGGAGACCCAGTACTTC. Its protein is CASSESYVETQYF.

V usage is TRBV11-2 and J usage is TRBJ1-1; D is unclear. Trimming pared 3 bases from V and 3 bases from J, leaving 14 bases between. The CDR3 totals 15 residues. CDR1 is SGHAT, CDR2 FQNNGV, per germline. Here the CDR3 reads CASSFIKWQHTEAFF. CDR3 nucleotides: TGTGCCAGCAGCTTCATTAAGTGGCAACACACTGAAGCTTTCTTT.

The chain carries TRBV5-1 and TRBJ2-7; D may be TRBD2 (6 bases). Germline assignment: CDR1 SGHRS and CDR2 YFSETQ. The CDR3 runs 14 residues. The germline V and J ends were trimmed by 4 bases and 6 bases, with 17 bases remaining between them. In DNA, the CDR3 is TGCGCCAGCAGCACCGGGACTCGTGCTAGCGAGCAGTACTTC. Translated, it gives CASSTGTRASEQYF.

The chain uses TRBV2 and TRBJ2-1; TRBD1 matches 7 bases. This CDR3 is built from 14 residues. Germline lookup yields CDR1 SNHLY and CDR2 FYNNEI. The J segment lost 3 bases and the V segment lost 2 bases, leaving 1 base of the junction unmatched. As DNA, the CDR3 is TGTGCCAGCAGTGAACAGGGGGACTACAATGAGCAGTTCTTC. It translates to CASSEQGDYNEQFF.

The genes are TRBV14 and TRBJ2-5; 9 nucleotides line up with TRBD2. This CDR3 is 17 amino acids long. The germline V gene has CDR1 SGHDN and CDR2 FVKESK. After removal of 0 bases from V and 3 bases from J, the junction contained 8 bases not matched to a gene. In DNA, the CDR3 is TGTGCCAGCAGCCAAGATCGGAGACTAGCGGTTAAAGAGACCCAGTACTTC. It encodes CASSQDRRLAVKETQYF.

CDR3 coding DNA: TGTGCCAGTAGCCGGGACAGGGATATCGCAGATACGCAGTATTTT. It codes for CASSRDRDIADTQYF. The chain joins TRBV2 to TRBJ2-3; 9 bases are shared with TRBD1. The CDR3 sequence is 15 residues long. With 9 bases clipped from V and 4 bases from J, the junction kept 11 bases outside the gene matches. The germline V gene encodes CDR1 SNHLY and CDR2 FYNNEI.

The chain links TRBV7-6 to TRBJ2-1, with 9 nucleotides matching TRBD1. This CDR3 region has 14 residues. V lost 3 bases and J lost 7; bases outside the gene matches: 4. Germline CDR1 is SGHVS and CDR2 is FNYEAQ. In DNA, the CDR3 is TGTGCCAGCAGCTTGGACAGGGGAGGGAATGAGCAGTTCTTC. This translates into CASSLDRGGNEQFF. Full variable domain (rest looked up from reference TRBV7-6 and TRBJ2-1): GAGVSQSPRYKVTKRGQDVALRCDPISGHVSLYWYRQALGQGPEFLTYFNYEAQQDKSGLPNDRFSAERPEGSISTLTIQRTEQRDSAMYRCASSLDRGGNEQFFGPGTRLTVL.

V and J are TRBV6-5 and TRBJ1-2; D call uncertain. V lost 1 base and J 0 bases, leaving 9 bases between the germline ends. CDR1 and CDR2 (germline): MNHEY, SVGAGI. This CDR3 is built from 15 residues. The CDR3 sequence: CASSYWADSNYGYTF. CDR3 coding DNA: TGTGCCAGCAGTTACTGGGCAGACTCTAACTATGGCTACACCTTC.

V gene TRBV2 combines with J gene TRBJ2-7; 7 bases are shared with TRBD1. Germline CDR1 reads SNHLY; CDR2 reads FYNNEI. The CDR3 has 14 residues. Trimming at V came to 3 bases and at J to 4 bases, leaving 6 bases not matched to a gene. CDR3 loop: CASSESQGVYEQYF. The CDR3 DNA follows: TGTGCCAGCAGTGAGTCCCAGGGGGTTTACGAGCAGTACTTC.

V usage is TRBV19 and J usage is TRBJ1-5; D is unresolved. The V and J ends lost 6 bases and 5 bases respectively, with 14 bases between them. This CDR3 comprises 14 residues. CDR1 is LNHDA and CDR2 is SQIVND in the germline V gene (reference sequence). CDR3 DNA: TGTGCCAGTAGGTCGGATCTTCCCCATCAGCCCCAGCATTTT. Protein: CASRSDLPHQPQHF.

CDR3 bases: TGTGCTAGTGGTTTGGAAACAGGGAGGACTAATGAAAAACTGTTTTTT. The encoded protein is CASGLETGRTNEKLFF. The chain uses TRBV12-5 and TRBJ1-4; D is perhaps TRBD1 (6 bases). Germline CDR1 and CDR2: LGHNT and FRNRAP. V was clipped by 1 base and J by 2 bases, with 11 bases between them. CDR3 length: 16 amino acids. Full variable domain (outside the CDR3, taken from reference TRBV12-5 and TRBJ1-4): DARVTQTPRHKVTEMGQEVTMRCQPILGHNTVFWYRQTMMQGLELLAYFRNRAPLDDSGMPKDRFSAEMPDATLATLKIQPSEPRDSAVYFCASGLETGRTNEKLFFGSGTQLSVL.

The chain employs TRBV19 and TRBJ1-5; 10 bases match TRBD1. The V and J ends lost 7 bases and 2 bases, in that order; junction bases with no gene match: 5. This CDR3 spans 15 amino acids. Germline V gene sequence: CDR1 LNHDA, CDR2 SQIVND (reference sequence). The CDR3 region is CASISGTGGNQPQHF. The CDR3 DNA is TGTGCCAGTATTTCCGGGACAGGGGGCAATCAGCCCCAGCATTTT.

The CDR3 DNA follows: TGTGCCAGCGCATCGACGCAGGGGTACTATGGCTACACCTTC. As protein: CASASTQGYYGYTF. V usage is TRBV7-9 and J usage is TRBJ1-2; tentative D call: TRBD1 (6 bases). Germline CDR1 is SEHNR and CDR2 is FQNEAQ (reference sequence). The V end lost 8 bases, the J end lost 3 bases, and 16 bases lay between the germline ends. The CDR3 has 14 amino acids.

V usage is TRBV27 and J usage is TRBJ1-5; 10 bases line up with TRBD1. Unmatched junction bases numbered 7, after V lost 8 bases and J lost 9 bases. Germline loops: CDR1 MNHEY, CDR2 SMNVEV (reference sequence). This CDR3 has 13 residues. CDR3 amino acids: CASGQGGSSPQHF. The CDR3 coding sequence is TGTGCCAGCGGACAGGGGGGGAGTTCGCCCCAGCATTTT.

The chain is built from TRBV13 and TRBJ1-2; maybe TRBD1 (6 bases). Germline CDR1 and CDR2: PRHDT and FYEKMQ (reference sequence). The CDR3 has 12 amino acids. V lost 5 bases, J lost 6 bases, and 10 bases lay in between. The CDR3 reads CASSRTDNGYTF. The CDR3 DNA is TGTGCCAGCAGCCGGACAGATAATGGCTACACCTTC.

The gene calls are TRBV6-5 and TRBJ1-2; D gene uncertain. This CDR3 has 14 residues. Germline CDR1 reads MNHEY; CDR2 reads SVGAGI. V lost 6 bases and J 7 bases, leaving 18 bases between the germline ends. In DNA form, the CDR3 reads TGTGCCAGCAGGCCCCAGGCTGGCTATTTTGGCTACACCTTC. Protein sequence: CASRPQAGYFGYTF.

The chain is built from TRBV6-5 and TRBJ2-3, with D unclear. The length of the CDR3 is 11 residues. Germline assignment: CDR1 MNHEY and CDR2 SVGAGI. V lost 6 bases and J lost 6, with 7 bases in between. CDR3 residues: CASRYQDTQYF. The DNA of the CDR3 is TGTGCCAGCAGGTACCAGGATACGCAGTATTTT.

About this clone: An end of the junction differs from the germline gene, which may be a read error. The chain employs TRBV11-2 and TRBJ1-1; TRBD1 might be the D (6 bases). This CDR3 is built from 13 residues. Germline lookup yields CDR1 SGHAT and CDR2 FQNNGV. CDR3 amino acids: CASSPKRDTTEIF. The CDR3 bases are TGTGCCAGCAGCCCTAAACGGGACACAACGGAAATCTTT.

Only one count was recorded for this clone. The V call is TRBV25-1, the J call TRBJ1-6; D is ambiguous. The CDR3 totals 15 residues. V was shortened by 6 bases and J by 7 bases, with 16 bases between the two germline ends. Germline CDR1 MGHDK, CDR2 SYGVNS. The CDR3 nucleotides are TGTGCCAGCAGACCGAACTACTCAGCCAATTCACCCCTCCACTTT. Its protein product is CASRPNYSANSPLHF.

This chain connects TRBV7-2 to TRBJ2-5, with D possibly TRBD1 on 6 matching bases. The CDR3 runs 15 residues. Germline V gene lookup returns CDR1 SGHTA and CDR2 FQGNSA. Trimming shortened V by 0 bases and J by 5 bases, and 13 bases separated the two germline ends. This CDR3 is CASSLAAGGGETQYF. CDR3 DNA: TGTGCCAGCAGCTTAGCCGCTGGGGGCGGGGAGACCCAGTACTTC.